This T cell receptor beta chain was identified during a study of blood T cell repertoires in COVID-19. Turning to the study itself: Acute-phase and convalescent COVID-19 samples originated in the United States, Italy and Spain. The cDNA or gDNA used as material had been derived from T cells, B-cell-depleted T cells, or PBMCs.

TCRdb's table, derived via immunoSEQ multiplex PCR, lists solely in-frame clones and lacks some. The sample lists fewer than 250,000 clones, around 83% seen once, with 8% to 10% in the top ten. After removal of 4 bases from V and 2 bases from J, the junction contained 11 bases not matched to a gene. Looked up from germline, CDR1 is SGHRS and CDR2 is YFSETQ. The CDR3 is 17 residues long. This clone was recorded once. The source of this sequence is a woman aged 50 to 65 with acute or convalescent COVID-19. This chain links TRBV5-1 with TRBJ2-3, with TRBD2 matching 9 bases. Material for sequencing was peripheral blood. CDR3 in amino acids: CASSLTRGGELTDTQYF. CDR3 nucleotide sequence: TGCGCCAGCAGCCTCACCCGCGGGGGGGAGCTCACAGATACGCAGTATTTT.